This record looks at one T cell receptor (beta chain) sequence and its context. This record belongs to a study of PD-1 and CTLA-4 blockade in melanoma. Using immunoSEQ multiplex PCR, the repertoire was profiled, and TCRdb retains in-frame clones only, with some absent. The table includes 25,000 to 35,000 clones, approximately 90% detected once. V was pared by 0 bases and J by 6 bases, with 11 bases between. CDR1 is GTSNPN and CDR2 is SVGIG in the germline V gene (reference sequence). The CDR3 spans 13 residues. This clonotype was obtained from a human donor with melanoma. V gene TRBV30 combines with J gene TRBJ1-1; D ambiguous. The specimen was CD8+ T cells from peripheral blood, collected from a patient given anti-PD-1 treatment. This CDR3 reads CAWSVTAWAEAFF. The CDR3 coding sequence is TGTGCCTGGAGTGTGACGGCTTGGGCTGAAGCTTTCTTT. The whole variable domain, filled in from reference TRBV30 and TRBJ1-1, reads SQTIHQWPATLVQPVGSPLSLECTVEGTSNPNLYWYRQAAGRGLQLLFYSVGIGQISSEVPQNLSASRPQDRQFILSSKKLLLSDSGFYLCAWSVTAWAEAFFGQGTRLTVV.